The next 25 T cell receptor beta chains were all read from a single sample in a study of T cell responses to AZD1222 COVID-19 vaccine. Sequenced by immunoSEQ multiplex PCR; TCRdb stores in-frame clones only, minus some. The sample lists 120,000 or so clones, about 90% occurring once. Sample: peripheral blood, taken on day 0 of AZD1222 vaccination. Source of these receptors: an adult in good health.

The chain has TRBV7-9 and TRBJ2-7; D uncertain. Germline CDR1 and CDR2: SEHNR and FQNEAQ (reference sequence). V gave up 5 bases and J gave up 0 bases, with 11 bases separating them. The CDR3 spans 14 residues. CDR3 sequence (DNA): TGTGCCAGCAGCCTCGATAGAAGCTCCTACGAGCAGTACTTC. This translates into CASSLDRSSYEQYF.

CDR3 amino acids: CAWSSITAHRTDTQYF. The CDR3 DNA is TGTGCCTGGAGTTCGATAACGGCACACCGCACAGATACGCAGTATTTT. The V gene is TRBV30, the J gene TRBJ2-3; D not certain. The CDR3 length is 16 residues. The V gene's germline CDR1 is GTSNPN and CDR2 SVGIG (reference sequence). V dropped 2 bases and J dropped 1 base, with 16 bases sitting between them.

Worth noting for this clone: The junction and the germline gene differ at one end; a read error may be behind it. The chain has TRBV7-6 and TRBJ2-7; D is undetermined. The CDR3 length is 9 residues. Germline CDR1 reads SGHVS; CDR2 reads FNYEAQ. In nucleotides, the CDR3 is TGCTCCGGCTCCTACGAGCAGTACTTC. Translating gives CSGSYEQYF.

This chain joins TRBV28 and TRBJ1-6, with TRBD1 matching 7 bases. The trim removed 6 bases at V and 10 bases at J, leaving 9 bases unmatched. The germline CDR1 and CDR2 sequences are MDHEN and SYDVKM. The CDR3 length is 14 residues. This chain's CDR3 is CASRVQGSWSPLHF. CDR3 nucleotide sequence: TGTGCCAGCAGGGTACAGGGGTCTTGGTCACCCCTCCACTTT.

The rearrangement uses TRBV5-1 and TRBJ1-2; D call uncertain. Germline V gene data show CDR1 as SGHRS and CDR2 as YFSETQ. The CDR3 length is 14 residues. V was cut by 5 bases and J by 0 bases, with 11 bases left in between. In nucleotides, the CDR3 is TGCGCCAGCAGTTCGGAGGGATCTAACTATGGCTACACCTTC. Translation gives CASSSEGSNYGYTF.

J is TRBJ1-2 and V is TRBV2; D possibly corresponds to TRBD1 (5 bases). CDR3 size: 13 residues. V shed 6 bases and J shed 4 bases, with 12 bases lying between them. CDR1 SNHLY and CDR2 FYNNEI come from the germline V gene. The CDR3 spells CASSRQLSYGYTF. CDR3 DNA sequence: TGTGCCAGCAGCAGACAGCTCTCCTATGGCTACACCTTC.

The V and J genes are TRBV27 and TRBJ1-5; TRBD1 matches 12 bases. This CDR3 is 15 amino acids long. J lost 8 bases, V lost 2 bases, and 4 bases had no gene match. CDR1 is MNHEY, CDR2 SMNVEV, per germline (reference sequence). CDR3 DNA sequence: TGTGCCAGCAGTTTACTCGGGACAGGGGGCGAGCCCCAGCATTTT. Protein sequence: CASSLLGTGGEPQHF.

This chain uses TRBV20-1 with TRBJ1-4, with D uncertain. V lost 6 bases to trimming and J lost 0 bases, with 2 bases between them. The CDR3 is made up of 11 amino acids. In germline, CDR1 is DFQATT, CDR2 SNEGSKA (reference sequence). The DNA for the CDR3 is TGCAGTGCCGCAACTAATGAAAAACTGTTTTTT. The encoded protein is CSAATNEKLFF.

J is TRBJ2-7 and V is TRBV6-5, with unresolved D. CDR3 length equals 14 residues. Per germline, CDR1 MNHEY and CDR2 SVGAGI. The V and J ends lost 4 bases and 3 bases respectively, with 13 bases between them. The CDR3 loop reads CASSSDLRRYEQYF. The CDR3 nucleotides read TGTGCCAGCAGTTCTGATCTTAGACGCTACGAGCAGTACTTC.

This clone has more than one count but fewer than ten. The V and J genes are TRBV2 and TRBJ2-1; 7 nucleotides agree with TRBD2. The germline gives CDR1 SNHLY, CDR2 FYNNEI. CDR3 size: 14 residues. Germline trimming cut 6 bases from V and 6 bases from J; bases unmatched to any gene: 8. The CDR3 DNA sequence: TGTGCCAGCAGCCGGGGGGTCCCGGGCAATGAGCAGTTCTTC. It encodes CASSRGVPGNEQFF.

The gene calls are TRBV11-3 and TRBJ2-3; 8 positions agree with TRBD2. This CDR3 spans 16 amino acids. J lost 6 bases, V lost 2 bases, and 10 bases had no gene match. Looked up from germline, CDR1 is SGHNT and CDR2 is YENEEA. CDR3 amino acids: CASSLLPPGGGDTQYF. As DNA, the CDR3 is TGTGCCAGCAGCTTACTTCCACCGGGAGGGGGGGATACGCAGTATTTT.

The V and J genes are TRBV4-2 and TRBJ2-7, with unresolved D. Trimming left V 0 bases short and J 4 bases short, with 13 bases between. The CDR3 is made up of 15 amino acids. CDR1 and CDR2 from the germline V gene are LGHNA and YNFKEQ. As DNA, the CDR3 is TGTGCCAGCAGCCAAGATATTCCCCAGGAATACGAGCAGTACTTC. Translating it yields CASSQDIPQEYEQYF.

With regard to this clone: Other nucleotide sequences from this sample produce the same CDR3. This chain uses TRBV19 with TRBJ1-3; D remains ambiguous. The V gene's germline CDR1 is LNHDA and CDR2 SQIVND (reference sequence). V shed 5 bases and J shed 1 base, with 0 bases lying between them. CDR3 length: 11 amino acids. The CDR3 DNA sequence: TGTGCCAGTAGTTCTGGAAACACCATATATTTT. Translating gives CASSSGNTIYF. Full variable domain (remainder filled in from reference TRBV19 and TRBJ1-3): DGGITQSPKYLFRKEGQNVTLSCEQNLNHDAMYWYRQDPGQGLRLIYYSQIVNDFQKGDIAEGYSVSREKKESFPLTVTSAQKNPTAFYLCASSSGNTIYFGEGSWLTVV.

V and J are TRBV28 and TRBJ1-3; unclear D gene. The V end was cut by 10 bases, the J end by 8 bases, with 18 bases between. The germline gives CDR1 MDHEN, CDR2 SYDVKM. This CDR3 has 13 amino acids. DNA of the CDR3: TGTGCCACCTCGGAAGGAGTTGTGGACACCATATATTTT. Its translation is CATSEGVVDTIYF.

The rearrangement links TRBV30 to TRBJ1-5; TRBD1 agrees at 8 bases. CDR3 length: 14 amino acids. CDR1 and CDR2 from the germline V gene are GTSNPN and SVGIG (reference sequence). The junction had 6 bases not matched to a gene; V was cut back by 2 bases and J by 6 bases. The CDR3 DNA is TGTGCCTGGAGTTTAGGACAGGGTACTCAGCCCCAGCATTTT. As protein: CAWSLGQGTQPQHF.

The chain has TRBV18 and TRBJ1-5; no definite D call. This CDR3 comprises 15 residues. V lost 6 bases and J 0 bases, leaving 12 bases between the germline ends. The germline V gene has CDR1 KGHSH and CDR2 LQKENI. The CDR3 is CASSAQRNSNQPQHF. CDR3 sequence (DNA): TGTGCCAGCTCGGCACAGAGAAATAGCAATCAGCCCCAGCATTTT.

The CDR3 loop is CSARGPDTQYF. The CDR3 nucleotides read TGCAGTGCTAGGGGGCCAGATACGCAGTATTTT. This rearrangement joins TRBV20-1 to TRBJ2-3; perhaps TRBD1 as D (5 bases). Germline V lookup: CDR1 DFQATT, CDR2 SNEGSKA (reference sequence). The CDR3 has 11 residues. V gave up 3 bases and J gave up 4 bases, with 5 bases separating them.

The chain has TRBV4-1 and TRBJ1-3; TRBD1 agrees at 10 bases. The junction had 0 bases not matched to a gene; V was cut back by 0 bases and J by 4 bases. This CDR3 comprises 15 residues. Germline assignment: CDR1 MGHRA and CDR2 YSYEKL. The CDR3: CASSQEGQGGNTIYF. In DNA form, the CDR3 reads TGCGCCAGCAGCCAAGAGGGACAGGGGGGAAACACCATATATTTT.

The gene calls are TRBV18 and TRBJ2-7; no reliable D call. Looked up from germline, CDR1 is KGHSH and CDR2 is LQKENI. V gave up 3 bases and J gave up 3 bases, with 9 bases separating them. The length of the CDR3 is 13 residues. The CDR3 spells CASSPNLDYEQYF. The CDR3 DNA reads TGTGCCAGCTCACCTAACTTAGACTACGAGCAGTACTTC. Complete variable domain (other parts from reference TRBV18 and TRBJ2-7): NAGVMQNPRHLVRRRGQEARLRCSPMKGHSHVYWYRQLPEEGLKFMVYLQKENIIDESGMPKERFSAEFPKEGPSILRIQQVVRGDSAAYFCASSPNLDYEQYFGPGTRLTVT.

The V call is TRBV6-1, the J call TRBJ1-2, with D maybe TRBD1 (5 bases). The germline V gene encodes CDR1 MNHNS and CDR2 SASEGT. There are 13 residues in the CDR3. Trimming left V 1 base short and J 3 bases short, with 6 bases between. CDR3 sequence: CASSEVGDYGYTF. The CDR3 DNA follows: TGTGCCAGCAGTGAAGTGGGGGACTATGGCTACACCTTC.

The gene calls are TRBV12-3 or TRBV12-4 and TRBJ1-1; tentatively, D is TRBD1 (5 bases). The CDR3 has 12 amino acids. Deletions cut 7 bases from V and 6 bases from J, with 12 bases between. CDR3 residues: CASNGGIPEAFF. The CDR3 DNA is TGTGCCAGCAATGGGGGGATCCCTGAAGCTTTCTTT.

The genes are TRBV5-4 and TRBJ2-5; 9 bases map to TRBD1. J gave up 3 bases and V 2 bases, and 5 bases lay outside the gene matches. The CDR3 has 15 amino acids. Per germline, CDR1 SGHNT and CDR2 YYREEE (reference sequence). CDR3 residues: CASSLQWTGEETQYF. In nucleotides, the CDR3 is TGTGCCAGCAGCTTACAATGGACAGGGGAAGAGACCCAGTACTTC.

The chain combines TRBV29-1 with TRBJ2-3; 9 bases align to TRBD2. CDR3 length equals 16 residues. Looked up from germline, CDR1 is SQVTM and CDR2 is ANQGSEA. V gave up 4 bases and J gave up 4 bases; unmatched junction bases: 12. CDR3 bases: TGCAGCGTTGGCGCGGGGGTAGCGGGAGATGCAGATACGCAGTATTTT. Protein product: CSVGAGVAGDADTQYF.

This rearrangement joins TRBV28 to TRBJ2-7, with D uncertain. CDR3 length equals 15 residues. V was shortened by 5 bases and J by 5 bases, with 19 bases between the two germline ends. Per the germline V gene, CDR1 is MDHEN and CDR2 is SYDVKM. DNA of the CDR3: TGTGCCAGCAGTGGCACCCTCATAAGCTTGGACGAGCAGTACTTC. It translates to CASSGTLISLDEQYF.

The rearrangement links TRBV5-1 to TRBJ1-2, with a possible D match to TRBD1 (6 bases). CDR3 length: 14 amino acids. The germline V gene has CDR1 SGHRS and CDR2 YFSETQ. Trimming left V 0 bases short and J 7 bases short, with 13 bases between. DNA for the CDR3: TGCGCCAGCAGCTTGGACAGGGTGTTTTCTGGCTACACCTTC. Protein: CASSLDRVFSGYTF.